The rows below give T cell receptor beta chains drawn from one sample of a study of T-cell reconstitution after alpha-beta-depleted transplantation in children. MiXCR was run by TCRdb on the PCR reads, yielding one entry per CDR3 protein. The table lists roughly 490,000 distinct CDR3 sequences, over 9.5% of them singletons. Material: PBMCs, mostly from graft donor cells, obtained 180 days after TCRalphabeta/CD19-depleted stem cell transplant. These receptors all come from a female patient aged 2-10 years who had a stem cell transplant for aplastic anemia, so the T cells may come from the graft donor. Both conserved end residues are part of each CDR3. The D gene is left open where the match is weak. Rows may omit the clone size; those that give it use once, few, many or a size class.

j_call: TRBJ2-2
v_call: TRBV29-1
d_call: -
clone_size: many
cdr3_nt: TGCAGCGTGGGAAGTGTCGGGGAGCTGTTTTTT
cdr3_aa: CSVGSVGELFF

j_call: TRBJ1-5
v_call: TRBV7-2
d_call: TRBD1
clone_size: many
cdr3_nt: TGTGCCAGCAGCTTCCCGGACAGGGGAAAGGGTCAGCCCCAGCATTTT
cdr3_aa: CASSFPDRGKGQPQHF

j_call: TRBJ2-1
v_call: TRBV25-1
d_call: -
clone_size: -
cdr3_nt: TGTGCCAGCCGTCAAAACAGGGGCGGGGGCAATGAGCAGTTCTTC
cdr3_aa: CASRQNRGGGNEQFF

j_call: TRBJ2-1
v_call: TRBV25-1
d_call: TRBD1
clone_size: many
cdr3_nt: TGTGCCAGCAGTGCCCCGACACCGGGACAGGGGATGGCAGAAGAGTTCTTC
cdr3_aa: CASSAPTPGQGMAEEFF

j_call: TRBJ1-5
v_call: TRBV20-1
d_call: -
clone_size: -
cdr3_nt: TGCAGTGCGAGCCGGACAGATCAGCCCCAGCATTTT
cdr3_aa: CSASRTDQPQHF

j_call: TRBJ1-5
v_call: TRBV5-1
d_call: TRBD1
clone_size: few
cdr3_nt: TGCGCCAGTACAGGGGGCTCAGGTCAGCCCCAGCATTTT
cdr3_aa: CASTGGSGQPQHF

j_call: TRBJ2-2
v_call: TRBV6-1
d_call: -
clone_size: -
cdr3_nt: TGTGCCAGCAGGTCCGGGTCGGGGTTTTTTACCGGGGAGCTGTTTTTT
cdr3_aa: CASRSGSGFFTGELFF

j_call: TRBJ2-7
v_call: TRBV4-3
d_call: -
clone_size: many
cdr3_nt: TGCGCCAGCAGCCAATCAGGATACGAGCAGTACTTC
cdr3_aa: CASSQSGYEQYF

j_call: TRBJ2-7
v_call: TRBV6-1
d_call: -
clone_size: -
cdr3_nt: TGTGCCAGCAGGGGAGCGGAAAAAAGCTACGAGCAGTACTTC
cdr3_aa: CASRGAEKSYEQYF

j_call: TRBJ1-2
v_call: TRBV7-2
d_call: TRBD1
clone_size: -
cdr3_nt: TGTGCCAGCAGAATCCGGACAGGGGGCTATGGCTACACCTTC
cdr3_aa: CASRIRTGGYGYTF

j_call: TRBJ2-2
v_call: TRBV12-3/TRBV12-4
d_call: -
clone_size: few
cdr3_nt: TGTGCCAGCAGTGTGGGACTCCCGAACACCGGGGAGCTGTTTTTT
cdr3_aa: CASSVGLPNTGELFF

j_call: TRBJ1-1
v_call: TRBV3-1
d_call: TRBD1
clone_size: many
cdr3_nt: TGTGCCAGCAGCCACCAGGGGGCGGCGGGCACTGAAGCTTTCTTT
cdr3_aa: CASSHQGAAGTEAFF

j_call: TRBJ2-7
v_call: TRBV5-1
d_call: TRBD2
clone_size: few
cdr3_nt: TGCGCCAGCAGCTCCTTAAGGACTAGCGGGGACTACTGGGAGCAGTACTTC
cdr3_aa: CASSSLRTSGDYWEQYF

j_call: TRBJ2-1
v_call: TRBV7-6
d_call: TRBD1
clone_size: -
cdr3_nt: TGTGCCAGCAGCTTCCTCGGGACAGGACTTTACAATGAGCAGTTCTTC
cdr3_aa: CASSFLGTGLYNEQFF

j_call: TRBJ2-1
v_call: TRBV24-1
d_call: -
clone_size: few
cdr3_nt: TGTGCCACCAGTGACCCGACCGGACACAGCTCCTACAATGAGCAGTTCTTC
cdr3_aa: CATSDPTGHSSYNEQFF

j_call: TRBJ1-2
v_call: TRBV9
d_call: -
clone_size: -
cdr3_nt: TGTGCCAGCAGCGTAGGACAGGAACCTAACTATGGCTACACCTTC
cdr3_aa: CASSVGQEPNYGYTF

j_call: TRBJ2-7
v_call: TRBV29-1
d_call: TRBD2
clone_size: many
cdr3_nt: TGCAGCGTTGAAGATACGGGGGGGGCCCACGAGCAGTACTTC
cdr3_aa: CSVEDTGGAHEQYF

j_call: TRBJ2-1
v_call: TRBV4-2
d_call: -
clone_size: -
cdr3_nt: TGTGCCAGCAGCCAGGCGACTAGTCGCTCCTACAATGAGCAGTTCTTC
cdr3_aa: CASSQATSRSYNEQFF

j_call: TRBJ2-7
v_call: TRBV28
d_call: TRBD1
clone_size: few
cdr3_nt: TGTGCCAGCAGACCCGGTTCAGGGGGCTCCGAGCAGTACTTC
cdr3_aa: CASRPGSGGSEQYF

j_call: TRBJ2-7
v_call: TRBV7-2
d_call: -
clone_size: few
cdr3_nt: TGTGCCAGCAGCTCGGGGGCGAATTCTGCCTACGAGCAGTACTTC
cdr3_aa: CASSSGANSAYEQYF

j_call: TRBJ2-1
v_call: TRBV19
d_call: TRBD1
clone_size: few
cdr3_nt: TGTGCCAGTAGTACGGACAGGGCGGGTTACAATGAGCAGTTCTTC
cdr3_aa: CASSTDRAGYNEQFF

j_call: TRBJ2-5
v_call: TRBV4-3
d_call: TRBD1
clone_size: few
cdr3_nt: TGCGCCAGCAGCCAAGACGGGGGGGACAGGGGCCAAGAGACCCAGTACTTC
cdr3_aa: CASSQDGGDRGQETQYF

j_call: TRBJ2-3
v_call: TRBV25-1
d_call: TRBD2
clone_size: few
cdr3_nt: TGTGCCAGCAGTGACCAGCGGGACTTGACAGATACGCAGTATTTT
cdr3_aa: CASSDQRDLTDTQYF

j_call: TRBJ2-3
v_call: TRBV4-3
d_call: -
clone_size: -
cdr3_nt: TGCGCCAGCAGCCAAGATCGGAGGGCGGATACGCAGTATTTT
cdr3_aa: CASSQDRRADTQYF

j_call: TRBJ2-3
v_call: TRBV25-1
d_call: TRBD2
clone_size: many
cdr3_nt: TGTGCCAGCAGTGAAAGGGGAGGGGCTAGCACAGATACGCAGTATTTT
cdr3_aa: CASSERGGASTDTQYF

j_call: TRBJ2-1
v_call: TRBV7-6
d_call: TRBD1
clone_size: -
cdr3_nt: TGTGCCAGCAGCCTTATTATCCGACCGCCCCTGACAGGGGGCCTCTACAATGAGCAGTTCTTC
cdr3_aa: CASSLIIRPPLTGGLYNEQFF

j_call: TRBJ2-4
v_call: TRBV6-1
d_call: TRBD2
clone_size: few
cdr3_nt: TGTGCCAGCAGTACCAGCGGGAGAGCGGGAGCCAAAAACATTCAGTACTTC
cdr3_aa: CASSTSGRAGAKNIQYF